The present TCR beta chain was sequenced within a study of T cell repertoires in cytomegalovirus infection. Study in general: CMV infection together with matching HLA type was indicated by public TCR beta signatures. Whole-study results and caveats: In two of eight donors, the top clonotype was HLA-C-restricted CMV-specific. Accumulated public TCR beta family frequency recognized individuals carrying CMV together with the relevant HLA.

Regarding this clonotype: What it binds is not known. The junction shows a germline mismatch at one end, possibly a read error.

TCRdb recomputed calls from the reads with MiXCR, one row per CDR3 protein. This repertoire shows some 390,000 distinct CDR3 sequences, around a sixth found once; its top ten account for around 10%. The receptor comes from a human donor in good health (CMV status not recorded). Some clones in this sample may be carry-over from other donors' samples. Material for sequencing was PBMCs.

The CDR3 region is CADTRVDLNYGYIF. CDR3 in DNA: TGTGCCGACACGAGGGTTGACCTTAACTATGGCTACATCTTC. The V gene is TRBV5-3, the J gene TRBJ1-2; no clear D gene. TRBV5-3 is known as an ORF, though its function is uncertain. The CDR3 runs to 14 residues.